This TCR beta chain appears in the sequencing data of a study of CD8 T cells in ankylosing spondylitis. TCRdb reprocessed the 5' RACE reads via MiXCR and lists one record per CDR3 protein. The sample gives about 160,000 distinct CDR3 sequences, around 16% of which show up once; over 7% is in the top ten. This clonotype came up many times. The CDR3 sequence is 15 residues long. V shed 1 base and J shed 0 bases, with 9 bases lying between them. Looked up from germline, CDR1 is SGHRS and CDR2 is YFSETQ. This sequence joins TRBV5-1 and TRBJ2-3; no firm D call. Sequencing used blood, either unsorted or a sorted T cell fraction (not recorded which). The clonotype originates from a male donor with ankylosing spondylitis or in good health (not recorded which). CDR3 DNA sequence: TGCGCCAGCAGCTTGAGGCCAGCTAGCACAGATACGCAGTATTTT. This sequence encodes CASSLRPASTDTQYF.